The present T cell receptor (beta chain) was sequenced within a study of CD8 T cells in Susac syndrome. Reverse transcription of about 0.5 to 1 ug RNA was carried out with random hexamers. MiXCR, run by TCRdb on the immunoSEQ multiplex PCR reads, gives a single entry per CDR3 protein. The sample has fewer than 250,000 distinct CDR3 sequences, more than 85% seen once. Regarding this clonotype: The junction differs from germline at one of its ends, possibly a read error.

Germline V gene data show CDR1 as MNHEY and CDR2 as SMNVEV (reference sequence). CDR3 length: 16 residues. TEMRA cells were FACS-enriched, with CD8+ and CD4+ T cells isolated negatively. Material for sequencing was CD8+ T cells from PBMCs. This TCR was sampled from a human donor with multiple sclerosis. The V call is TRBV27, the J call TRBJ2-7, with 9 bases identical to TRBD1. The CDR3 sequence: CASSFLPGQGLYEQYF. CDR3 bases: TGTGCCAGCAGTTTCCTCCCGGGACAGGGACTCTACGAGCAGTATTTC.